The rows below give T cell receptor beta chains drawn from one sample of a study of pediatric ulcerative colitis. Sequenced by immunoSEQ multiplex PCR; TCRdb stores in-frame clones only, minus some. This repertoire shows roughly 37,000 clones, roughly 80% found once; its top ten account for approximately 25%. Sequencing input: blood. The receptor source for this set is a girl under 18 with moderate ulcerative colitis. The CDR3 runs from the conserved cysteine through the conserved F or W. The D gene is left open where the match is weak. Some rows mark clone size as missing; the rest say once, few, many or name a class of expanded clone.

D gene,V gene,clone size,J gene,CDR3 protein,CDR3 DNA
-,TRBV2,-,TRBJ2-3,CASSLGDTQYF,TGTGCCAGCAGTCTGGGGGATACGCAGTATTTT
TRBD2,TRBV5-8,once,TRBJ2-3,CASSLAGGGATQYF,TGTGCCAGCAGCCTAGCGGGGGGTGGCGCTACGCAGTATTTT
-,TRBV6-1,-,TRBJ2-2,CASSEDNTGELFF,TGTGCCAGCAGTGAAGATAACACCGGGGAGCTGTTTTTT
-,TRBV27,-,TRBJ2-5,CASSSSLYKETQYF,TGTGCCAGCAGTTCTTCACTCTACAAAGAGACCCAGTACTTC
-,TRBV18,-,TRBJ2-5,CASSPTGKETQYF,TGTGCCAGCTCACCGACCGGGAAAGAGACCCAGTACTTC
-,TRBV7-8,-,TRBJ1-6,CASSLRQEMIHSPLHF,TGTGCCAGCAGCCTGAGACAGGAGATGATTCATTCACCCCTCCACTTT
-,TRBV19,-,TRBJ1-5,CASSITGRHYSNQPQHF,TGTGCCAGTAGTATAACAGGGCGACATTATAGCAATCAGCCCCAGCATTTT
TRBD1,TRBV30,-,TRBJ1-2,CAWSVGGQGLANYGYTF,TGTGCCTGGAGTGTAGGGGGACAGGGTTTAGCTAACTATGGCTACACCTTC
-,TRBV5-4,-,TRBJ1-2,CASSRYTGNRYGYTF,TGTGCCAGCAGCCGGTATACAGGGAATCGCTATGGCTACACCTTC
-,TRBV4-3,few,TRBJ1-6,CASSQDQGYYNSPLHF,TGCGCCAGCAGCCAAGATCAGGGTTACTATAATTCACCCCTCCACTTT
TRBD2,TRBV9,-,TRBJ2-6,CASSVGGGDAGANVLTF,TGTGCCAGCAGCGTAGGTGGGGGGGATGCTGGGGCCAACGTCCTGACTTTC